This T cell receptor beta chain was recovered during a study of T cell changes during pregnancy in multiple sclerosis. Libraries were prepared by immunoSEQ multiplex PCR; TCRdb keeps only in-frame clonotypes and omits some of them. The sample contains about 120,000 clones, 80% to 95% of which appear only once. The sample was peripheral blood, taken before pregnancy. This receptor was identified in a female donor with multiple sclerosis, enrolled in a pregnancy study.

The CDR3 loop reads CASRNGLQDTQYF. The DNA of the CDR3 is TGTGCCAGCAGAAATGGACTACAAGATACGCAGTATTTT. This sequence joins TRBV6-5 and TRBJ2-3, with a possible D match to TRBD2 (6 bases). The V end was cut by 6 bases, the J end by 5 bases, with 12 bases between. Germline V CDR1 and CDR2: MNHEY, SVGAGI. The CDR3 runs 13 residues.